Listed below are T cell receptor beta chains from one sample, sequenced in a study of blood T cells in healthy people across ages. In TCRdb, the 5' RACE reads were re-called with MiXCR into one record per CDR3 protein. Among approximately 580,000 distinct CDR3 sequences listed, about 25% were seen once. The same data also contributed to another study, on T cells of mothers and their children.

The sample comprised blood. These receptors were collected from a boy aged 5-17 years in good health. Both conserved end residues are part of each CDR3. The D gene is left open where the match is weak. Size tells how often a clone was seen (once, few, many) or the class of an expanded clone, and some rows leave it out.

TRBV12-3/TRBV12-4	TRBJ2-5	TRBD2	few	CASSFGISGGGTQYF	TGTGCCAGCAGTTTTGGGATCTCTGGCGGGGGGACCCAGTACTTC
TRBV3-1	TRBJ1-4	TRBD1	NA	CASSPGPTGRGGPSNEKLFF	TGTGCCAGCAGCCCAGGACCGACAGGGCGAGGTGGCCCGTCTAATGAAAAACTGTTTTTT
TRBV5-4	TRBJ2-1	TRBD2	few	CASSVKTSGSDEQFF	TGTGCCAGCAGCGTCAAGACTAGCGGGAGCGATGAGCAGTTCTTC
TRBV5-1	TRBJ2-2	NA	few	CASIQFQGHGELFF	TGCGCCAGCATCCAATTCCAGGGACACGGGGAGCTGTTTTTT
TRBV29-1	TRBJ2-3	NA	few	CSAEGGERADTQYF	TGCAGCGCAGAAGGTGGGGAAAGGGCAGATACGCAGTATTTT
TRBV29-1	TRBJ2-7	TRBD2	many	CSVGLAGGWSYEQYF	TGCAGCGTTGGACTAGCGGGAGGGTGGTCCTACGAGCAGTACTTC
TRBV27	TRBJ1-6	NA	few	CASSFGPGYPLHF	TGTGCCAGCAGTTTCGGACCAGGCTATCCCCTCCACTTT
TRBV6-2/TRBV6-3	TRBJ2-1	NA	few	CASSYINVVWVSSYNEQFF	TGTGCCAGCAGTTATATAAATGTCGTCTGGGTTAGCTCCTACAATGAGCAGTTCTTC
TRBV20-1	TRBJ1-1	NA	NA	CSVKRGDMNTEAFF	TGCAGTGTCAAAAGGGGGGACATGAACACTGAAGCTTTCTTT
TRBV3-1	TRBJ1-5	NA	NA	CASSQAGAGVEGNQPQHF	TGTGCCAGCAGCCAAGCGGGGGCAGGGGTCGAGGGCAATCAGCCCCAGCATTTT
TRBV14	TRBJ2-7	TRBD2	NA	CASSISGSSSYEQYF	TGTGCCAGCAGCATTAGCGGGTCGAGCTCCTACGAGCAGTACTTC
TRBV27	TRBJ2-7	NA	NA	CASSLSSIADNSYEQYF	TGTGCCAGCAGTTTGTCGTCCATAGCGGATAACTCCTACGAGCAGTACTTC
TRBV5-5	TRBJ2-1	NA	many	CETGDSSYNEQFF	TGTGAGACGGGAGACAGCTCCTACAATGAGCAGTTCTTC
TRBV3-1	TRBJ2-1	TRBD2	NA	CASSPQGLAEQFF	TGTGCCAGCAGCCCACAGGGACTAGCGGAGCAGTTCTTC
TRBV6-1	TRBJ2-1	TRBD2	NA	CAISQAGGTPYEQFF	TGTGCCATCAGTCAAGCGGGGGGCACGCCCTATGAGCAGTTCTTC
TRBV28	TRBJ2-1	TRBD2	NA	CASRGGTSGRTYNEQFF	TGTGCCAGCAGGGGGGGGACTAGCGGGAGGACCTACAATGAGCAGTTCTTC
TRBV4-3	TRBJ1-4	NA	many	CASSHSDRRNEKLFF	TGCGCCAGCAGCCACTCTGACAGGAGGAATGAAAAACTGTTTTTT
TRBV29-1	TRBJ2-1	NA	NA	CSVTLTWGFYNEQFF	TGCAGCGTGACTCTGACTTGGGGTTTCTACAATGAGCAGTTCTTC
TRBV20-1	TRBJ2-1	NA	NA	CSARPTSNEQFF	TGCAGTGCTAGACCCACCAGCAATGAGCAGTTCTTC
TRBV9	TRBJ2-3	TRBD2	NA	CASSVALGRTSGRITDTQYF	TGTGCCAGCAGCGTAGCTTTGGGTAGGACTAGCGGGAGGATCACAGATACGCAGTATTTT
TRBV7-2	TRBJ2-7	TRBD1	many	CASSPVFRGPYEQYF	TGTGCCAGCAGCCCAGTTTTCAGGGGGCCCTACGAGCAGTACTTC
TRBV20-1	TRBJ2-7	NA	NA	CSAVTGGDYEQYF	TGCAGTGCTGTGACTGGCGGGGACTACGAGCAGTACTTC
TRBV4-3	TRBJ1-1	NA	few	CASSQDRFFGEAFF	TGCGCCAGCAGCCAAGATCGTTTTTTCGGTGAAGCTTTCTTT
TRBV20-1	TRBJ2-7	NA	NA	CSARLQDYSYEQYF	TGCAGTGCTAGACTACAGGATTACTCCTACGAGCAGTACTTC
TRBV11-2	TRBJ2-7	NA	few	CASRARENSYEQYF	TGTGCCAGCAGAGCCCGGGAGAACTCCTACGAGCAGTACTTC
TRBV28	TRBJ2-5	NA	NA	CASSLDEGGRETQYF	TGTGCCAGCAGTTTAGACGAGGGGGGGAGGGAGACCCAGTACTTC
TRBV4-3	TRBJ2-5	NA	many	CASSQDLRQGPQETQYF	TGCGCCAGCAGCCAAGATCTTAGGCAGGGCCCCCAAGAGACCCAGTACTTC
TRBV6-2/TRBV6-3	TRBJ1-1	NA	few	CASTLYNSGTEAFF	TGTGCCAGCACCTTGTACAATTCAGGTACTGAAGCTTTCTTT
TRBV7-2	TRBJ2-1	NA	many	CASSLAEYNEQFF	TGTGCCAGCAGCTTAGCCGAATACAATGAGCAGTTCTTC
TRBV9	TRBJ2-7	NA	NA	CASSGTSGEQYF	TGTGCCAGCAGCGGGACCTCGGGGGAGCAGTACTTC
TRBV6-2/TRBV6-3	TRBJ2-7	TRBD1	few	CASSYSNSGQASYEQYF	TGTGCCAGCAGTTACTCGAATTCGGGACAGGCCTCCTACGAGCAGTACTTC
TRBV27	TRBJ1-1	NA	NA	CARRVAMNTEAFF	TGTGCCCGTCGGGTGGCCATGAACACTGAAGCTTTCTTT
TRBV10-3	TRBJ2-1	TRBD2	NA	CAISPGLAGDEQFF	TGTGCCATCAGTCCCGGTTTGGCGGGGGATGAGCAGTTCTTC
TRBV28	TRBJ1-2	NA	NA	CASSPPDGGYTF	TGTGCCAGCAGTCCCCCTGATGGGGGCTACACCTTC
TRBV4-1	TRBJ1-5	NA	few	CASSQVGSGQPQHF	TGCGCCAGCAGCCAAGTAGGGAGCGGCCAGCCCCAGCATTTT
TRBV12-3/TRBV12-4	TRBJ2-2	NA	NA	CASSRRDQNTGELFF	TGTGCCAGCAGTCGGCGGGACCAAAACACCGGGGAGCTGTTTTTT
TRBV29-1	TRBJ1-2	TRBD1	NA	CSVGTASYGYTF	TGCAGCGTGGGGACAGCTTCCTATGGCTACACCTTC
TRBV20-1	TRBJ2-4	NA	few	CSAQTGGDIQYF	TGCAGTGCCCAGACCGGGGGTGACATTCAGTACTTC
TRBV19	TRBJ2-1	NA	few	CASRLALQSYNEQFF	TGTGCCAGTAGACTAGCTCTACAGTCCTACAATGAGCAGTTCTTC
TRBV11-3	TRBJ2-1	NA	few	CASSARLGPYNEQFF	TGTGCCAGCAGCGCCCGACTTGGACCCTACAATGAGCAGTTCTTC
TRBV28	TRBJ2-5	NA	few	CASSLPGAGARETQYF	TGTGCCAGCAGTTTACCCGGTGCAGGGGCTAGGGAGACCCAGTACTTC
TRBV20-1	TRBJ2-4	NA	NA	CSAPALGNIQYF	TGCAGTGCCCCCGCTCTCGGAAACATTCAGTACTTC
TRBV9	TRBJ1-5	TRBD1	many	CASSGGQGGQPQHF	TGTGCCAGCAGTGGAGGACAGGGAGGTCAGCCCCAGCATTTT
TRBV3-1	TRBJ2-2	NA	NA	CASSQGRGQGGTTGELFF	TGTGCCAGCAGCCAAGGTCGTGGCCAGGGAGGAACCACCGGGGAGCTGTTTTTT
TRBV4-1	TRBJ2-1	TRBD2	few	CASSQDLGLGGNEQFF	TGCGCCAGCAGCCAAGATTTGGGACTAGGAGGCAATGAGCAGTTCTTC
TRBV4-1	TRBJ1-2	NA	NA	CASSQDRAGNYGYTF	TGCGCCAGCAGCCAAGACAGGGCAGGGAACTATGGCTACACCTTC
TRBV12-3/TRBV12-4	TRBJ2-5	NA	NA	CASSSRGRYSETQYF	TGTGCCAGCTCTAGTAGGGGACGATATTCAGAGACCCAGTACTTC
TRBV11-2	TRBJ2-5	NA	NA	CASSPSAETQYF	TGTGCCAGCAGCCCTTCTGCGGAGACCCAGTACTTC
TRBV14	TRBJ2-3	NA	few	CASSRMITDTQYF	TGTGCCAGCAGCCGGATGATCACAGATACGCAGTATTTT